The TCR beta chain described here comes from a study of cytomegalovirus exposure and HLA in healthy donors (dated by TCRdb to 2016 to 2017). Regarding the study in general: In an earlier analysis of approximately 640 of the donors, 276 Gb of sequence data and 95 million to 130 million unique TCR beta sequences from roughly 180 million T cells were reported. An early release that covered some 630 HLA-typed donors contained around 300 gigabases of sequencing data and 65 million to 100 million unique TCR sequences. Of the roughly 400 genotyped donors, around 81% fell in the genetic ancestry cluster associated with self-reported Caucasian donors. The study was designed to test whether signatures of past pathogen exposure could be identified by cataloging public T cell receptors. The study used immunosequencing to profile the T cell repertoires of hundreds of subjects and linked those repertoires to cytomegalovirus serostatus. In addition to the first cohort of around 670 subjects, a separate validation cohort of 100 to 150 different subjects was used. High-throughput TCR immunosequencing, statistical association of individual TCRs with disease status, and machine learning were combined to predict cytomegalovirus infection status. A later analysis re-analyzed previously published TCR beta repertoires from hundreds of donors and added high-resolution HLA genotyping to study TCR occurrence patterns. Rather than using new phenotypic data, the later analysis identified candidate immune exposures from TCR beta sequences and from how often those sequences occurred across donors. An earlier analysis of around 580 of the donors used high-throughput TCR beta sequencing to judge whether each TCR beta V gene segment behaved as functional or pseudogenic. Donor age, sex, ethnicity and CMV serostatus were collected together with the repertoire data. Genome-wide SNP genotypes for about 65% of the 666 donors were used in a later genetic analysis, which treated that subset as a discovery cohort. All discovery cohort repertoires had been generated using a single sequencing platform. HLA typing covered class I and class II loci at four-digit resolution. Typing coverage differed by locus: A, B, C, DRB1 and DQB1 were typed in roughly 620-630 donors, DQA1 in about 510, DPA1 in around 600, and DPB1 in 450 to 480. Roughly 5 DR-DQ haplotypes were treated as single units for association and clustering because of strong linkage in the cohort. Among around 400 genotyped donors of the cohort, an average of roughly 230,000 unique TCR beta nucleotide sequences was sequenced per donor, of which 15% to 20% were non-productive.

The germline V gene encodes CDR1 MNHEY and CDR2 SVGAGI. There are 15 amino acids in the CDR3, from cysteine to phenylalanine inclusive. Only the CDR3 DNA stays, 45 bases, in frame from base 1. V is cut back by 4 bases and J by 3 bases, with 6 bases in the junction unmatched. Points on this clone: Its antigen specificity is not known. No much larger clone is present one base from it, and per-base qualities are unavailable.

The cohort was made up of 500 to 800 healthy bone marrow donors. All cohort members were sampled while nominally healthy, although unrecorded immune exposures were likely present. The donor tested CMV seropositive, placing the donor among the 290 or so seropositive members of the cohort. Every donor gave a peripheral blood sample, and the peripheral blood mononuclear cells from that sample were used for TCR beta sequencing. The Qiagen DNeasy Blood Extraction Kit was used to extract genomic DNA from the blood cell samples. The research as a whole found: Strong co-occurrence of HLA alleles, especially DR and DQ, made assigning TCR associations to individual alleles difficult. Because the 87-base-pair reads could not distinguish some IMGT-functional V segments, including TRBV6-2 and TRBV6-3, those segments were excluded. In vitro tests confirmed that three of the cytomegalovirus-associated TCR beta chains recognize cytomegalovirus antigens. In a later genetic analysis, fewer N-insertions in productive TCRs were reported among donors in an Asian-associated ancestry cluster than the roughly 700-donor mean. A later genetic analysis associated a missense DCLRE1C variant with V-gene and J-gene trimming of TCR beta chains, and an independent cohort replicated the association. A later analysis associated roughly 17,000 TCR beta sequences with specific HLA alleles at a false discovery rate of 0.05. In this cohort, only TCR beta chains were sequenced, and detectable features were limited by the absence of alpha or paired-chain data. The classifier was reported to diagnose cytomegalovirus status with high specificity and sensitivity in both the original cohort and the validation cohort. According to a later analysis, TCR association rates differed among HLA loci, with DRB1 alleles showing the most associated TCRs and HLA-C alleles showing the fewest. A total of around 150 TCR beta chains were listed by the study as associated with cytomegalovirus. In a later analysis, most CMV-associated TCR beta chains were found to appear HLA-restricted, with HLA associations seemingly driven largely by CMV exposure. Broadly in line with IMGT annotations, most TCR beta V segments showed up in productive rearrangements about 87% or about 30% of the time in an earlier analysis of 587 of the donors. Compared with equally common non-associated chains, HLA-associated TCR beta chains in a later analysis were more clonally expanded and had lower generation probabilities. It was suggested by the authors that the approach could potentially be generalized to other disease states and immunological phenotypes. Because HLA typing was missing for some donors at each locus, association tests included only the typed subset. Approximately 16 rarely observed V segments, including chromosome 9 orphons, were excluded from the earlier analysis of about 500 of the donors because counts were too low. The sequencing pipeline was judged likely to have produced a cluster of highly shared sequence variants as a technical artifact. The presence/absence analyses assumed that sequencing depth was roughly uniform across donors, and that assumption may not be true. A further reported finding was that TCR beta sequences accurately predicted the HLA-A and HLA-B alleles for most subjects in the first cohort. Several of the top co-occurrence clusters appeared to be linked to parvovirus B19, influenza, CMV and Epstein-Barr virus, according to a later analysis. Most TCR sequences were seen in very few donors, while some public TCRs were found in many individuals. The only immune exposure information available for the cohort was CMV serostatus. Correlated functional status among segregating V segments might be attributable to linkage disequilibrium, but an unknown experimental factor could not be ruled out.

Library method: the immunoSEQ multiplex PCR assay. For the multiplex PCR, a mixture combining 60 forward primers for TCR Vbeta segments and 13 reverse primers for TCR Jbeta segments was used. The CDR3 region of rearranged TCR beta genes was amplified from genomic DNA with a multiplex PCR assay. The Illumina HiSeq System was used to sequence the amplified TCR beta libraries as 87-base-pair reads. For the original study's pipeline: Across the 500 to 700 repertoires, a later analysis counted 80 million or so unique TCR beta chains, approximately 12 million of which were shared by at least two donors. Raw reads were error-corrected and collapsed into unique sequences by a nearest-neighbor algorithm in which closely related sequences were merged to remove PCR and sequencing errors. V, D and J gene segments were assigned by aligning CDR3 sequences to IMGT reference sequences. For a sequence to be retained, a match of at least six nucleotides was required to both a V gene segment and a J gene segment. A rearrangement was called productive if the CDR3 had no stop codons and remained in frame with V and J, and every other rearrangement was called non-productive. Following IMGT convention, CDR3 was defined as the stretch from the second conserved V-encoded cysteine up to the conserved J-encoded phenylalanine. Sequences without an unambiguous match to a single V gene segment were excluded from the earlier analysis of a few hundred of the donors. An earlier analysis of a few hundred of the donors called V segments functional above 56.7% productive rearrangements and segregating when the between-donor standard deviation exceeded 5%. A statistical classification framework was built for diagnosing cytomegalovirus status from the catalog of TCR beta chain sequences. In a later analysis, V and J genes were assigned by comparing TCR nucleotide sequences against IMGT/GENE-DB human TR gene sequences. In a later analysis, CDR3 sequences and most-parsimonious VDJ recombination scenarios were assigned using the TCRdist pipeline. In a later analysis, every TCR beta chain was defined by the combination of its CDR3 amino acid sequence and its V-gene family, and reads without a unique V-gene family were dropped. In a later analysis, a few hundred highly shared, low-generation-probability nucleotide sequences were removed to address suspected cross-contamination and a sequencing artifact. In a later analysis, a clonal expansion index was calculated for each public chain from normalized within-repertoire ranks of inferred template counts. A later analysis computed generation probabilities with a VDJ recombination model fitted to out-of-frame rearrangements, and checked the results against IGoR. A later analysis scored TCR-TCR, TCR-HLA and TCR-CMV co-occurrence with hypergeometric tests, applying a repertoire-size bias correction to TCR pairs. False discovery rates were estimated in a later analysis by permuting HLA or CMV assignments 20 times. In a later analysis, co-occurring TCRs were grouped with DBSCAN, and TCRdist sequence similarity was added when clustering was performed within HLA-allele-positive subsets. Co-occurrence clustering excluded repertoires with fewer than 30,000 or more than 120,000 public chains, plus five with anomalous nucleotide sharing. The clones in this table, taken by TCRdb from immuneACCESS, are in-frame only. Not every clone is retained; where verified, under half of the shortfall comes from an unresolved V gene, and the cause of the rest is unknown. V and J calls plus clone size are reproduced from that table; the DNA served to infer D and trimming. The sample contains about 160,000 clones, approximately 84% of them found a single time. The top ten clonotypes cover approximately 2.3% of the sample.

The receptor chain draws on TRBV6-5 and TRBJ1-2; 9 central nucleotides agree with TRBD1. Sequencing was performed on PBMCs. The TCR originated in a man between 18 and 29 years old in good health and CMV-seropositive. The DNA sequence is TGTGCCAGCAGTTCCCCGGGACAGGGCGACTATGGCTACACCTTC. Translated, it reads CASSSPGQGDYGYTF.